Included here is one TCR beta chain sequence, with context. Its antigen is not known. This entry belongs to a study of post-analysis software for immune sequencing data. Study-level findings and limits: Elevated frequency relative to controls characterized four or five TRBV segments in patients, TRBV5-6, TRBV5-1 and TRBV20-1 among them. Significantly decreased normalized Chao1 diversity was recorded for multiple sclerosis patients relative to controls.

Germline V CDR1 and CDR2: DFQATT, SNEGSKA (reference sequence). Trimming stripped 3 bases from V and 4 bases from J, with 15 bases between. The CDR3 totals 14 residues. cDNA libraries of TCR beta carried unique molecular identifiers. TCRdb re-analysed the PCR reads in MiXCR, keeping a single row per CDR3 protein. The sample comprises some 700,000 distinct CDR3 sequences, 59% of which are singletons, and about 11% rests with the top ten. Specimen: blood. This chain uses TRBV20-1 with TRBJ1-1; possibly TRBD1 for D (5 bases). The receptor was isolated from a girl aged 2-10 years with multiple sclerosis. CDR3 region: CSARGTGEPTEAFF. CDR3 DNA: TGCAGTGCTAGGGGTACAGGTGAGCCCACTGAAGCTTTCTTT.